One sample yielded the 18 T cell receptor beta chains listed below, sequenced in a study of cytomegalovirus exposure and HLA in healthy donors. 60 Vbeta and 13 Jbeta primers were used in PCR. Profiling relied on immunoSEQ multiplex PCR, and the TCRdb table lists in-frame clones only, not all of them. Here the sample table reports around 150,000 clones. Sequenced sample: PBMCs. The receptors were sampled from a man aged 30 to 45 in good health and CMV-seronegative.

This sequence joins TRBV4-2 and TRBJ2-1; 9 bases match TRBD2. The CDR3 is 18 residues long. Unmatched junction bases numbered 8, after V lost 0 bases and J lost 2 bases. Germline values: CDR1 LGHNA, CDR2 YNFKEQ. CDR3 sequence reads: CASSQELAGGPPYNEQFF. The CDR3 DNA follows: TGTGCCAGCAGCCAAGAACTCGCGGGAGGGCCCCCCTACAATGAGCAGTTCTTC.

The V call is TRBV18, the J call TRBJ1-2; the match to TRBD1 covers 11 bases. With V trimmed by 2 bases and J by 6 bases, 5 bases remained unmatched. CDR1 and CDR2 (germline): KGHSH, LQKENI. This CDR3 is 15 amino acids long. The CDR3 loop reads CASSPRTGGDNGYTF. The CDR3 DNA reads TGTGCCAGCTCACCAAGGACAGGGGGCGACAATGGCTACACCTTC.

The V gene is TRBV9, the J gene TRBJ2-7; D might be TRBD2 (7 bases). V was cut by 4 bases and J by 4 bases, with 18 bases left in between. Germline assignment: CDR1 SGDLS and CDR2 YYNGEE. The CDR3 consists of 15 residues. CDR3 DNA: TGTGCCAGCAGCTTCAACAGGGAGGGAGCTTACGAGCAGTACTTC. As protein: CASSFNREGAYEQYF.

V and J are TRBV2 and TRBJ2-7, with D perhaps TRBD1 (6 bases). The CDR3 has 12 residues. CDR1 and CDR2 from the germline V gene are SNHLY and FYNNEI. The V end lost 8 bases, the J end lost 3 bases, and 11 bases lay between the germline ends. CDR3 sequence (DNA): TGTGCCAGCGAGGGGGAGTTCTACGAGCAGTACTTC. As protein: CASEGEFYEQYF.

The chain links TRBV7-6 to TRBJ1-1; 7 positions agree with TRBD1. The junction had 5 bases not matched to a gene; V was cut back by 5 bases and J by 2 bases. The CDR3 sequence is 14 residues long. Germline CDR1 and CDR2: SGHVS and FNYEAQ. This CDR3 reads CASSAGTVNTEAFF. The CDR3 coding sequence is TGTGCCAGCAGCGCCGGGACAGTCAACACTGAAGCTTTCTTT.

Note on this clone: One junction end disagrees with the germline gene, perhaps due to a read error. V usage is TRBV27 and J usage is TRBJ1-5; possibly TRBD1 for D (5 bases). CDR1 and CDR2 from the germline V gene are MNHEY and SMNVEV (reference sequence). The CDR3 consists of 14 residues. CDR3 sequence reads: CASRPLVGGLPRHF. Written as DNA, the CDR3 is TGTGCCAGCAGACCTCTCGTGGGGGGGTTACCCCGGCATTTT.

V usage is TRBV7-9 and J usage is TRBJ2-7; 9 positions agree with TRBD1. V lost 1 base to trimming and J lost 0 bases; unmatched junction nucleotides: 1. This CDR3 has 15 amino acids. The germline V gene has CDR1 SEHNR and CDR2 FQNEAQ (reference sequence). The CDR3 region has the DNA TGTGCCAGCAGCTTAGTACAGGGGGCCTCCTACGAGCAGTACTTC. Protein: CASSLVQGASYEQYF.

The CDR3, as DNA: TGTGCCAGCAGTTACGGCGGAACCTTCTACGAGCAGTACTTC. It translates to CASSYGGTFYEQYF. The chain combines TRBV6-5 with TRBJ2-7; D call uncertain. Trimming removed 2 bases at V and 3 bases at J, with 11 bases between. The CDR3 runs 14 residues. From germline, CDR1 is MNHEY and CDR2 SVGAGI.

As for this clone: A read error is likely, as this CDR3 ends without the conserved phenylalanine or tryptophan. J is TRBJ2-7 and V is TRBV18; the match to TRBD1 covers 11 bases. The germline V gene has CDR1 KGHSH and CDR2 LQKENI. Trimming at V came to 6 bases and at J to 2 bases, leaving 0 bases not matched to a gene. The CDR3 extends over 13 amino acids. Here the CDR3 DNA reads TGTGCCAGCTCGGGACAGGGGGCCTACGAGCAGTACATC. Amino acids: CASSGQGAYEQYI.

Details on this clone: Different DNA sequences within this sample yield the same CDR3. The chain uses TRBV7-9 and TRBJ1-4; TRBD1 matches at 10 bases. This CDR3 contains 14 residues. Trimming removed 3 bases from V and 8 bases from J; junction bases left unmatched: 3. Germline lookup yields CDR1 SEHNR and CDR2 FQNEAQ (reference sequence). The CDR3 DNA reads TGTGCCAGCAGCTTTGGACAGGGGGGGGAAAAACTGTTTTTT. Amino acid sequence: CASSFGQGGEKLFF.

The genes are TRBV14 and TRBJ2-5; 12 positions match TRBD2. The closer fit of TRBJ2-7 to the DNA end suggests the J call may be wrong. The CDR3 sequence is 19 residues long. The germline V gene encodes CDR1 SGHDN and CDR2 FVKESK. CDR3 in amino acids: CASSHFTGTSGPSSYEQYF. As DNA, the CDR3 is TGTGCCAGCAGCCATTTTACCGGGACTAGCGGGCCCAGCTCCTACGAGCAGTACTTC.

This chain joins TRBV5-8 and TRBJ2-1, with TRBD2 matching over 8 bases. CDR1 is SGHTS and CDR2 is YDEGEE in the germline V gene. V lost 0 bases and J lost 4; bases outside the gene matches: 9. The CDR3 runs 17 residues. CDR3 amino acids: CASSLGLALRGYNEQFF. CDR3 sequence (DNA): TGTGCCAGCAGCTTGGGACTAGCGTTAAGGGGGTACAATGAGCAGTTCTTC.

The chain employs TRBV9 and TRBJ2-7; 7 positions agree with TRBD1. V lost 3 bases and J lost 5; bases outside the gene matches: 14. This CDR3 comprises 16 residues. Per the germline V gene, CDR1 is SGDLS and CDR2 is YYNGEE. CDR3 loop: CASSAPTGNPSDEQYF. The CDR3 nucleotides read TGTGCCAGCAGCGCCCCGACAGGGAACCCAAGTGACGAGCAGTACTTC.

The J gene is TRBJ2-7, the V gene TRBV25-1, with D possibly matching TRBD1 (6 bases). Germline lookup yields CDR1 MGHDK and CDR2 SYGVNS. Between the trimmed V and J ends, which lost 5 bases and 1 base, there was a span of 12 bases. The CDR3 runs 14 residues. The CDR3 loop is CASSNTGKSYEQYF. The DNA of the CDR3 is TGTGCCAGCAGTAATACAGGGAAATCCTACGAGCAGTACTTC.

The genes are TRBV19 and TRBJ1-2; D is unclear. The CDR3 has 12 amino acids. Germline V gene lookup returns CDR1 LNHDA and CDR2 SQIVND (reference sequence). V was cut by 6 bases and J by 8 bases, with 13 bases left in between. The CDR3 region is CASRFGRAGYTF. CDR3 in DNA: TGTGCCAGTAGGTTCGGGAGAGCAGGCTACACCTTC.

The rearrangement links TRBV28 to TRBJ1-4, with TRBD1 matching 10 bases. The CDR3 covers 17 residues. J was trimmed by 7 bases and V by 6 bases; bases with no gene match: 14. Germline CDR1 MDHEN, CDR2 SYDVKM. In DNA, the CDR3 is TGTGCCAGCAGCAGACAGGGGGCGCAGGTTTTGAGTGAAAAACTGTTTTTT. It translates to CASSRQGAQVLSEKLFF.

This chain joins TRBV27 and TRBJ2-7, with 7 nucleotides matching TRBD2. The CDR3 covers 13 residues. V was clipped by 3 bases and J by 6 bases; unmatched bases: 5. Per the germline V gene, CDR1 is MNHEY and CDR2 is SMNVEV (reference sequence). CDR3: CASSLVGGSEQYF. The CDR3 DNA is TGTGCCAGCAGTTTGGTGGGAGGGAGCGAGCAGTACTTC.

The CDR3 DNA sequence: TGTGCCAGCTCACCGGCTCAGGGCCACACTGAAGCTTTCTTT. This translates into CASSPAQGHTEAFF. The gene calls are TRBV18 and TRBJ1-1, with D perhaps matching TRBD1 (5 bases). The germline gives CDR1 KGHSH, CDR2 LQKENI. V dropped 3 bases and J dropped 3 bases, with 11 bases sitting between them. This CDR3 has 14 residues.